Listed here are 27 T cell receptor beta chains from one sample, sequenced in a study of T cell responses to AZD1222 COVID-19 vaccine. Some clones are missing from TCRdb's copy, which holds only in-frame ones; the method was immunoSEQ multiplex PCR. The top ten hold 4.5% to 6.5% of the sample, which has some 150,000 clones, more than 75% seen once. The input for sequencing was peripheral blood, taken on day 0 of AZD1222 vaccination. The receptors derive from an adult in good health.

The CDR3 DNA follows: TGTGCCAGCAGCCCACGAGGGATTGAAGCTTTCTTT. This codes for CASSPRGIEAFF. The rearrangement uses TRBV12-3 or TRBV12-4 and TRBJ1-1; D unclear. There are 12 residues in the CDR3. V was trimmed by 6 bases and J by 7 bases, leaving 12 bases between them.

This rearrangement joins TRBV5-1 to TRBJ2-2, with a weak D call TRBD1 (5 bases). CDR1 and CDR2 from the germline V gene are SGHRS and YFSETQ. V lost 4 bases, J lost 3 bases, and 16 bases lay in between. The CDR3 is 16 residues long. Here the CDR3 reads CASSPRYLGDTGELFF. In DNA, the CDR3 is TGCGCCAGCAGCCCCCGGTACCTAGGGGACACCGGGGAGCTGTTTTTT.

This sequence joins TRBV18 and TRBJ1-3, with 10 bases matching TRBD1. This CDR3 has 15 residues. J lost 2 bases, V lost 4 bases, and 2 bases had no gene match. Looked up from germline, CDR1 is KGHSH and CDR2 is LQKENI. The CDR3 DNA reads as TGTGCCAGCTCACATGACAGGGGGCCTGGAAACACCATATATTTT. Residues: CASSHDRGPGNTIYF. Based on the CDR3 plus reference TRBV18 and TRBJ1-3, the full variable domain is NAGVMQNPRHLVRRRGQEARLRCSPMKGHSHVYWYRQLPEEGLKFMVYLQKENIIDESGMPKERFSAEFPKEGPSILRIQQVVRGDSAAYFCASSHDRGPGNTIYFGEGSWLTVV.

The chain employs TRBV20-1 and TRBJ1-2; tentative D call: TRBD1 (5 bases). This CDR3 is 12 amino acids long. From germline, CDR1 is DFQATT and CDR2 SNEGSKA (reference sequence). V was shortened by 3 bases and J by 7 bases, with 12 bases between the two germline ends. The CDR3 DNA follows: TGCAGTGCTAGTTCGGGGGTTGGTGGCTACACCTTC. Translated: CSASSGVGGYTF.

The chain couples TRBV18 to TRBJ2-5; 9 positions agree with TRBD1. Looked up from germline, CDR1 is KGHSH and CDR2 is LQKENI. The CDR3 length is 16 residues. Trimming cost V 0 bases and J 4 bases; bases outside gene matches: 6. CDR3 region: CASSPPNRGQRETQYF. As DNA, the CDR3 is TGTGCCAGCTCACCACCAAACAGGGGGCAGAGAGAGACCCAGTACTTC.

The chain employs TRBV28 and TRBJ2-5; perhaps TRBD2 as D (5 bases). This CDR3 comprises 18 residues. With 6 bases removed from V and 0 bases from J, the gap between germline ends came to 23 bases. The germline CDR1 and CDR2 sequences are MDHEN and SYDVKM. The CDR3 DNA sequence: TGTGCCAGCAGACCCACCTTCCCCGGGATTTTGTACCAAGAGACCCAGTACTTC. This sequence encodes CASRPTFPGILYQETQYF.

The V and J genes are TRBV30 and TRBJ2-5; D is possibly TRBD2 (6 bases). The CDR3 has 14 residues. The V and J ends lost 0 bases and 0 bases respectively, with 8 bases between them. In germline, CDR1 is GTSNPN, CDR2 SVGIG (reference sequence). The CDR3 DNA follows: TGTGCCTGGAGTGTCCAGCGGGACCAAGAGACCCAGTACTTC. Translated, it gives CAWSVQRDQETQYF. Full variable domain (missing parts from reference TRBV30 and TRBJ2-5): SQTIHQWPATLVQPVGSPLSLECTVEGTSNPNLYWYRQAAGRGLQLLFYSVGIGQISSEVPQNLSASRPQDRQFILSSKKLLLSDSGFYLCAWSVQRDQETQYFGPGTRLLVL.

The gene calls are TRBV18 and TRBJ2-7; 14 nucleotides line up with TRBD2. The CDR3 runs 18 residues. V shed 3 bases and J 3 bases; nucleotides not matched to a gene: 10. Germline V CDR1 and CDR2: KGHSH, LQKENI. CDR3 protein: CASSPIGLAGGNSYEQYF. CDR3 bases: TGTGCCAGCTCACCCATTGGACTAGCGGGAGGTAATAGCTACGAGCAGTACTTC.

A single count supports this clone. The chain links TRBV28 to TRBJ2-4; no reliable D call. Trimming left V 3 bases short and J 3 bases short, with 6 bases between. From germline, CDR1 is MDHEN and CDR2 SYDVKM. The CDR3 extends over 13 amino acids. CDR3 sequence: CASSLADKNIQYF. CDR3 DNA: TGTGCCAGCAGTTTGGCAGACAAAAACATTCAGTACTTC.

The chain links TRBV19 to TRBJ1-6; perhaps TRBD1 as D (5 bases). The germline V gene encodes CDR1 LNHDA and CDR2 SQIVND (reference sequence). V shed 7 bases and J shed 7 bases, with 11 bases lying between them. The CDR3 is 13 amino acids. CDR3 protein: CASTRTWNSPLHF. The CDR3 nucleotides are TGTGCCAGTACCCGGACATGGAATTCACCCCTCCACTTT.

The chain uses TRBV9 and TRBJ1-2, with D unclear. Trimming left V 0 bases short and J 1 base short, with 10 bases between. The CDR3 sequence is 15 residues long. CDR1 and CDR2 from the germline V gene are SGDLS and YYNGEE. DNA of the CDR3: TGTGCCAGCAGCGTAGGGCGCCGTAATAACTATGGCTACACCTTC. This sequence encodes CASSVGRRNNYGYTF.

The rearrangement links TRBV20-1 to TRBJ2-7; D is ambiguous. Germline loops: CDR1 DFQATT, CDR2 SNEGSKA (reference sequence). This CDR3 contains 11 residues. The CDR3 spells CMGSDLNEQYF. The CDR3 DNA sequence: TGCATGGGTTCTGATTTGAACGAGCAGTACTTC.

J is TRBJ1-4 and V is TRBV18, with TRBD1 matching 10 bases. The V gene's germline CDR1 is KGHSH and CDR2 LQKENI. The CDR3 spans 14 residues. V trimming: 4 bases; J trimming: 5 bases; junction bases outside the gene matches: 1. The CDR3 nucleotides read TGTGCCAGCTCACTGGGACAGGGGAATGAAAAACTGTTTTTT. This encodes CASSLGQGNEKLFF.

This chain connects TRBV24-1 to TRBJ2-7; D may match TRBD1 or TRBD2 (5 bases each). Per the germline V gene, CDR1 is KGHDR and CDR2 is SFDVKD. CDR3 length: 14 residues. V shed 4 bases and J shed 3 bases, with 12 bases lying between them. The DNA of the CDR3 is TGTGCCACCAGTGAAAACGGGGACGGCTACGAGCAGTACTTC. This codes for CATSENGDGYEQYF.

The chain combines TRBV28 with TRBJ1-6; TRBD1 agrees at 11 bases. Germline CDR1 MDHEN, CDR2 SYDVKM. CDR3 length: 14 amino acids. J gave up 9 bases and V 5 bases, and 3 bases lay outside the gene matches. CDR3 region: CASSPGQGASPLHF. For the CDR3, the DNA is TGTGCCAGCAGTCCCGGACAGGGGGCTTCACCCCTCCACTTT.

This chain links TRBV7-8 with TRBJ1-4; maybe TRBD1 (6 bases). Trimming left V 8 bases short and J 0 bases short, with 16 bases between. The CDR3 sequence is 16 residues long. Germline V gives CDR1 SGHVS, CDR2 FQNEAQ. CDR3 in DNA: TGTGCCAGCCAGAATTTGGGGGCCGCAACTAATGAAAAACTGTTTTTT. Translated, it gives CASQNLGAATNEKLFF. The full variable domain, rest sourced from reference TRBV7-8 and TRBJ1-4, is GAGVSQSPRYKVAKRGQDVALRCDPISGHVSLFWYQQALGQGPEFLTYFQNEAQLDKSGLPSDRFFAERPEGSVSTLKIQRTQQEDSAVYLCASQNLGAATNEKLFFGSGTQLSVL.

The genes are TRBV11-2 and TRBJ1-1; D unresolved. Germline values: CDR1 SGHAT, CDR2 FQNNGV. Trimming took off 1 base at V and 3 bases at J, with 6 bases between the two ends. This CDR3 has 13 residues. CDR3 nucleotide sequence: TGTGCCAGCAGCTTAGGGGCCCACACTGAAGCTTTCTTT. Translation: CASSLGAHTEAFF.

This rearrangement joins TRBV3-1 (or the pseudogene TRBV3-2) to TRBJ2-7; 8 nucleotides match TRBD1. Germline-derived CDR1 and CDR2 are LGHDT and YNNKEL (reference sequence). V gave up 1 base and J gave up 2 bases; unmatched junction bases: 4. The CDR3 runs 15 residues. CDR3 in amino acids: CASSQGPDRAYEQYF. DNA for the CDR3: TGTGCCAGCAGCCAAGGACCGGACAGGGCCTACGAGCAGTACTTC.

This sequence joins TRBV6-4 and TRBJ2-1, with D unclear. The CDR3 length is 13 residues. V lost 0 bases, J lost 5 bases, and 5 bases lay in between. CDR1 is MRHNA, CDR2 SNTAGT, per germline. The CDR3 spells CASSDSSNNEQFF. The DNA of the CDR3 is TGTGCCAGCAGTGACTCTAGTAACAATGAGCAGTTCTTC.

This clone has more than one count but fewer than ten. The same CDR3 is also encoded by other DNA sequences in this sample. The chain combines TRBV11-1 with TRBJ2-7, with TRBD1 identical over 10 bases. V shed 3 bases and J 4 bases; nucleotides not matched to a gene: 3. CDR1 is SGHAT, CDR2 FQDESV, per germline (reference sequence). The length of the CDR3 is 14 residues. Here the CDR3 reads CASSFGQGGYEQYF. The CDR3 nucleotides read TGTGCCAGCAGCTTTGGACAGGGGGGTTACGAGCAGTACTTC.

CDR3 DNA sequence: TGTGCCAGCAGTCAGGGGGCACGAAGCACTGAAGCTTTCTTT. Its translation: CASSQGARSTEAFF. This rearrangement joins TRBV6-5 to TRBJ1-1, with 8 nucleotides matching TRBD1. J gave up 4 bases and V 5 bases, and 6 bases lay outside the gene matches. CDR3 size: 14 residues. Germline V gives CDR1 MNHEY, CDR2 SVGAGI.

The rearrangement links TRBV19 to TRBJ2-7; D may be TRBD1 (5 bases). Germline V gene lookup returns CDR1 LNHDA and CDR2 SQIVND (reference sequence). This CDR3 region has 13 residues. V was shortened by 2 bases and J by 4 bases, with 9 bases between the two germline ends. CDR3 DNA sequence: TGTGCCAGTAGTATAAGTAAGGGGTACGAGCAGTACTTC. This codes for CASSISKGYEQYF.

The genes are TRBV27 and TRBJ2-3; D remains ambiguous. This CDR3 has 14 amino acids. The V gene lost 6 bases and the J gene lost 4 bases, with 14 bases spanning the gap. The germline V gene encodes CDR1 MNHEY and CDR2 SMNVEV (reference sequence). CDR3 coding DNA: TGTGCCAGCAGAGGAGAGGCCCCCTCAGATACGCAGTATTTT. Protein: CASRGEAPSDTQYF.

The rearrangement joins TRBV7-9 to TRBJ1-1; 9 bases match TRBD1. This CDR3 region has 12 residues. Germline V gives CDR1 SEHNR, CDR2 FQNEAQ (reference sequence). The J segment lost 10 bases and the V segment lost 5 bases, leaving 5 bases of the junction unmatched. CDR3 amino acids: CASSRADRGAFF. The CDR3 bases are TGTGCCAGCAGCAGGGCGGACAGGGGAGCTTTCTTT.

The J gene is TRBJ2-5, the V gene TRBV19, with D tentatively TRBD1 (6 bases). The CDR3 contains 15 residues. Germline CDR1 and CDR2: LNHDA and SQIVND (reference sequence). V gave up 4 bases and J gave up 5 bases, with 17 bases separating them. The CDR3 coding sequence is TGTGCCAGTAGTAAAGGGGGTGGGTTAAGGGAGACCCAGTACTTC. It specifies CASSKGGGLRETQYF.

J is TRBJ2-7 and V is TRBV30; D is possibly TRBD2 (5 bases). CDR3 length equals 13 residues. Germline-derived CDR1 and CDR2 are GTSNPN and SVGIG (reference sequence). V lost 3 bases and J 7 bases, leaving 16 bases between the germline ends. The CDR3 loop reads CAWRWMGVGEQYF. In DNA, the CDR3 is TGTGCCTGGAGGTGGATGGGAGTAGGGGAGCAGTACTTC.

The J gene is TRBJ1-2, the V gene TRBV12-3 or TRBV12-4; TRBD1 is a possible D gene (6 bases). Trimming removed 5 bases at V and 8 bases at J, with 15 bases between. This CDR3 comprises 13 residues. CDR3 sequence: CASSVQGYRGYTF. CDR3 DNA sequence: TGTGCCAGCAGTGTCCAGGGGTATCGAGGCTACACCTTC.